This T cell receptor beta chain was recovered during a study of T cell responses to AZD1222 COVID-19 vaccine. CDR1 is MNHEY and CDR2 is SVGAGI in the germline V gene. This CDR3 is 15 amino acids long. Trimming at V came to 2 bases and at J to 8 bases, leaving 8 bases not matched to a gene. TCRdb's table, derived via immunoSEQ multiplex PCR, lists solely in-frame clones and lacks some. Among around 150,000 clones, about nine tenths were seen once, and the ten largest hold roughly 6%. A note on this clone: No antigen is known for it.

Study results and caveats: Baseline serostatus was positive in only a handful of AZD1222 recipients. Vaccine-related CD4 TCRs covered spike, predominating at 160-218 and 743-854.

This TCR came from an adult who received the AZD1222 COVID-19 vaccine. Sequencing was performed on peripheral blood, taken 28 days after the second AZD1222 dose. The V call is TRBV6-5, the J call TRBJ2-1, with 8 bases identical to TRBD2. CDR3 protein: CASSYGRGARDEQFF. CDR3 in DNA: TGTGCCAGCAGTTACGGGCGGGGGGCCCGGGATGAGCAGTTCTTC.